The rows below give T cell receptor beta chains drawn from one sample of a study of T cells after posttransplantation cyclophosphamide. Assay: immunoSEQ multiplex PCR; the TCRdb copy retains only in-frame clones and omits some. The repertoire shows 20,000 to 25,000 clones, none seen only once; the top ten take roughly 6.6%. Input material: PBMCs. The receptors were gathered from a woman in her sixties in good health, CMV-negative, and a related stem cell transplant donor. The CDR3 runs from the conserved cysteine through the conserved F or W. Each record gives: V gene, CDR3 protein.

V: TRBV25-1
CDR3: CASSEPTSGRADTQYF

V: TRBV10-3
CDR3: CAISETGQGVIGTEAFF

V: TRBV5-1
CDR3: CASSGGQVTTNEKLFF

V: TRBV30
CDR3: CAWSVLGRADTQYF

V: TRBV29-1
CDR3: CSVEKRGYYNEQFF

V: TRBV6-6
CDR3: CASSPLGGAGQPQHF

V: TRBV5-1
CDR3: CASSPNPGLGADTQYF

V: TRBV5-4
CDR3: CASSYERDRRTDTQYF

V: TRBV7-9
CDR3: CASSLQGGVPYGYTF

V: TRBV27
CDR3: CASSFYPQGAGEQYF

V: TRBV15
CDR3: CATSLTSGSYEQYF

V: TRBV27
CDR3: CASSALAPRGTDTRYF

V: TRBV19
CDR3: CASSPLTTGIGNSPLHF

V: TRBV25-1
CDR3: CASSPGGLDTQYF